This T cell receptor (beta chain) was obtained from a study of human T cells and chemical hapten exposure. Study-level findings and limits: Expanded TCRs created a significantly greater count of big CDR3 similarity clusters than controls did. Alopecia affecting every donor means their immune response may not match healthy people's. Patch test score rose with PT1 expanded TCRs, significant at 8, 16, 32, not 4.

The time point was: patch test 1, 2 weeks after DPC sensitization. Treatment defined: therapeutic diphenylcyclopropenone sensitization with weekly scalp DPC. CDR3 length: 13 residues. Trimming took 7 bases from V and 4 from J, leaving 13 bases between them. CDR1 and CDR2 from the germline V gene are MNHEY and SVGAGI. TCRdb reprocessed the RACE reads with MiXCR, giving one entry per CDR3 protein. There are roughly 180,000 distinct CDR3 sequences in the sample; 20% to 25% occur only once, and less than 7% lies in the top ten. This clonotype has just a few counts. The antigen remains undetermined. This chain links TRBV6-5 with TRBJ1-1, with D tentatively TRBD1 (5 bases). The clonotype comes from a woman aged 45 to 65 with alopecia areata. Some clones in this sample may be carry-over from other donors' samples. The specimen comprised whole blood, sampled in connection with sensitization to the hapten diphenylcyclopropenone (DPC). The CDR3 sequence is CASINGGSTEAFF. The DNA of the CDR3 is TGTGCCAGCATCAACGGGGGGAGCACTGAAGCTTTCTTT.